This TCR beta chain was found in a study of T cell responses to AZD1222 COVID-19 vaccine. The study, taken as a whole, reports: Among those given AZD1222, only 5 to 7 were seropositive at baseline. White British people made up most donors, females outnumbered males, and clonal diversity was possibly underestimated.

Details on this clone: Its antigen remains unknown.

The V end was cut by 0 bases, the J end by 7 bases, with 11 bases between. Germline CDR1 reads SGHRS; CDR2 reads YFSETQ. There are 14 residues in the CDR3. Assay: immunoSEQ multiplex PCR; the TCRdb copy retains only in-frame clones and omits some. The profile shows 130,000 to 150,000 clones, roughly 93% of them singletons. The chain uses TRBV5-1 and TRBJ1-5; D might be TRBD1 (6 bases). The clonotype was recovered from an adult who received the AZD1222 COVID-19 vaccine. The sample was peripheral blood, taken 28 days after the second AZD1222 dose. CDR3 in DNA: TGCGCCAGCAGCTTGGGGGACATGGGGCAGCCCCAGCATTTT. It translates to CASSLGDMGQPQHF.